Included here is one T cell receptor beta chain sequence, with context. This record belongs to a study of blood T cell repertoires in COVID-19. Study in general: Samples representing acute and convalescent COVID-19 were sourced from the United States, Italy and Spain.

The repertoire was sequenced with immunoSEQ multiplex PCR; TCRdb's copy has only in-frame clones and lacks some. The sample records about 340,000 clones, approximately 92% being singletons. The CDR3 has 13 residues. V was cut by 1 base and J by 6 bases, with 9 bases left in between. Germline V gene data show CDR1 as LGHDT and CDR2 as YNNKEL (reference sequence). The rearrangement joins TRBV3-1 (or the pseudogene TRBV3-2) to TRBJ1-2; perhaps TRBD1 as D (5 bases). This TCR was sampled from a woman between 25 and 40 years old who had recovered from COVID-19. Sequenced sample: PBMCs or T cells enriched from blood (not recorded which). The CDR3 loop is CASSQGQYDGYTF. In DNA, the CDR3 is TGTGCCAGCAGCCAAGGACAGTATGATGGCTACACCTTC.